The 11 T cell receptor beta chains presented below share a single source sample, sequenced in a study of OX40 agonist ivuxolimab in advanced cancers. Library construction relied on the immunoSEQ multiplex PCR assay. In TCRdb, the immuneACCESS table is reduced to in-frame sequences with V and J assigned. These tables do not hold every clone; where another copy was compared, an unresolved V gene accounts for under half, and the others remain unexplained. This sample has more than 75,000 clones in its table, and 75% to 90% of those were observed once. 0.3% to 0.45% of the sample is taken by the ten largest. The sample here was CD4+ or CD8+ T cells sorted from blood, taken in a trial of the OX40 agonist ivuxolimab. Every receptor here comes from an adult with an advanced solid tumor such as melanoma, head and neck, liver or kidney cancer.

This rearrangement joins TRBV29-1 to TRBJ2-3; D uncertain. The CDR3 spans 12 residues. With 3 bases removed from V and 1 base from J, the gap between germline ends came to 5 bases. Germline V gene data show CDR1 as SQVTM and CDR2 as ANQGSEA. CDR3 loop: CSVEPGTDTQYF. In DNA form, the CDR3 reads TGCAGCGTTGAGCCAGGCACAGATACGCAGTATTTT.

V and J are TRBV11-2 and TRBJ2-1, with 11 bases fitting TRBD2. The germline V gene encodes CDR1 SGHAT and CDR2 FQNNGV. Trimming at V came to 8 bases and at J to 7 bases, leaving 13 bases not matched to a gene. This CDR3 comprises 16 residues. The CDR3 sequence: CASLRDPLAGVNEQFF. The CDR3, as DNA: TGTGCCAGCCTCCGAGATCCACTAGCGGGAGTTAATGAGCAGTTCTTC.

CDR3 nucleotides: TGCAGCGCAATGGAGGGTCAGCTATTCTCTGGAAACACCATATATTTT. This codes for CSAMEGQLFSGNTIYF. The chain joins TRBV29-1 to TRBJ1-3, with D uncertain. Trimming cost V 7 bases and J 0 bases, with 19 bases left between them. This CDR3 is 16 amino acids long. Germline CDR1 reads SQVTM; CDR2 reads ANQGSEA.

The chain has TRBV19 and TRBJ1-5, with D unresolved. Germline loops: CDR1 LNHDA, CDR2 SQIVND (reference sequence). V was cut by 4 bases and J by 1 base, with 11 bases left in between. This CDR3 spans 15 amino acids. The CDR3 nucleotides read TGTGCCAGTAGTACCGGACGGTCAAGCAATCAGCCCCAGCATTTT. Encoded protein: CASSTGRSSNQPQHF.

The CDR3 bases are TGTGCCAGCAGCAAAGCGAAGGCCACCCTGCCGCCATACAATGAGCAGTTCTTC. It encodes CASSKAKATLPPYNEQFF. V and J are TRBV21-1 and TRBJ2-1. TRBV21-1 is recorded as a pseudogene. The CDR3 spans 18 residues.

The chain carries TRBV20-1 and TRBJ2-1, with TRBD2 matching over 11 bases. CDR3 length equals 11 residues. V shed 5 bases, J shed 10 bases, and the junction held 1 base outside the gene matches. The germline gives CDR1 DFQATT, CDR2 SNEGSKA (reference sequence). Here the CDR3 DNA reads TGCAGTGCTCCTAGCGGGAGGGAGCAGTTCTTC. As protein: CSAPSGREQFF.

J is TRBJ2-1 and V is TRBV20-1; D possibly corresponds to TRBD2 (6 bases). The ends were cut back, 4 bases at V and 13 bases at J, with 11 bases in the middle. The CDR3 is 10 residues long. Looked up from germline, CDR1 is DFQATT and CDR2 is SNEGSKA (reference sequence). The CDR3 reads CSAIGTHQFF. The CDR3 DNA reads TGCAGTGCTATCGGGACTCATCAGTTCTTC.

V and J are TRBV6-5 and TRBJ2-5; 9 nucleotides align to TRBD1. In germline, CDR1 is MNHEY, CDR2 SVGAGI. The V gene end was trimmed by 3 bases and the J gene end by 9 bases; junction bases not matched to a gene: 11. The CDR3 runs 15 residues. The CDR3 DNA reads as TGTGCCAGCAGTTATGGGACAGGGCATGCCGTAGCCCAGTACTTC. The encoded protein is CASSYGTGHAVAQYF.

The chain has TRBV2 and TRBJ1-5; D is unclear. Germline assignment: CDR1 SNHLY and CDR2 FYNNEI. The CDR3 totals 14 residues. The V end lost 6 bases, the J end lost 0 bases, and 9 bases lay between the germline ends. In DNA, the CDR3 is TGTGCCAGCAGCGCGGAGAATAGCAATCAGCCCCAGCATTTT. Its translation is CASSAENSNQPQHF.

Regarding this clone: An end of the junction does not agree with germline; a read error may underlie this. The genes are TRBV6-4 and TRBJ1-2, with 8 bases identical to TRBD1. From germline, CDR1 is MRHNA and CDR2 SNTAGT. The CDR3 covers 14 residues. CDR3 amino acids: CASSDPGQGKDNFF. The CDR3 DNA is TGTGCCAGCAGTGACCCCGGACAGGGAAAAGACAACTTCTTC.

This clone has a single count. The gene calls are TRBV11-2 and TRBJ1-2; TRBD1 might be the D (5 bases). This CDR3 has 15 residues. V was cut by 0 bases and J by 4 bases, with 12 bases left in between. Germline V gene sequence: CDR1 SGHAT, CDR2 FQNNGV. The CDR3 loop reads CASSLETGLIYGYTF. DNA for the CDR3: TGTGCCAGCAGCTTAGAAACAGGATTGATCTATGGCTACACCTTC.